One sample yielded the 32 T cell receptor beta chains listed below, sequenced in a study of shared clonotypes between healthy human individuals. Method: immunoSEQ multiplex PCR; TCRdb's copy keeps in-frame clones and lacks some. The data contain a few million clones, more than 80% of them seen just once; the ten biggest clones take up about 0.39%. Sequenced: naive CD4+ T cells from PBMCs. Subset: CD45RA+ positively selected. The receptors stem from a man aged 18 to 30 in good health. Some clones in this sample may be carry-over from other donors' samples.

The chain carries TRBV30 and TRBJ2-7, with 7 positions matching TRBD2. Trimming cost V 8 bases and J 6 bases; bases outside gene matches: 13. Germline V gene lookup returns CDR1 GTSNPN and CDR2 SVGIG (reference sequence). There are 13 residues in the CDR3. CDR3 bases: TGTGCCCGGGACCAGCCTGGGGGGGGCGAGCAGTACTTC. Its translation is CARDQPGGGEQYF.

About this clone itself: Within the sample, other DNA sequences also encode this same CDR3. V is TRBV5-1 and J is TRBJ1-5; D gene unclear. V lost 3 bases to trimming and J lost 1 base, with 8 bases between them. The CDR3 is made up of 14 amino acids. Germline-derived CDR1 and CDR2 are SGHRS and YFSETQ. The chain's CDR3 is CASSSGGSNQPQHF. The CDR3 nucleotides are TGCGCCAGCAGCTCCGGCGGGAGCAATCAGCCCCAGCATTTT.

This sequence joins TRBV28 and TRBJ2-3; D is perhaps TRBD2 (5 bases). CDR1 is MDHEN, CDR2 SYDVKM, per germline. The CDR3 covers 14 residues. Trimming pared 4 bases from V and 8 bases from J, leaving 16 bases between. The CDR3 region has the DNA TGTGCCAGCAGTTCCACGTTTGGCGGGTCTACGCAGTATTTT. Protein product: CASSSTFGGSTQYF.

This chain links TRBV6-5 with TRBJ2-2, with a weak D call TRBD1 (5 bases). CDR1 MNHEY and CDR2 SVGAGI come from the germline V gene. Between the trimmed V and J ends, which lost 5 bases and 4 bases, there was a span of 14 bases. The CDR3 runs to 15 residues. Here the CDR3 reads CASSQGAAATGELFF. The CDR3 DNA is TGTGCCAGCAGTCAGGGCGCGGCCGCCACCGGGGAGCTGTTTTTT.

V and J are TRBV9 and TRBJ2-5, with 9 nucleotides matching TRBD2. Looked up from germline, CDR1 is SGDLS and CDR2 is YYNGEE. Trimming took 6 bases from V and 4 from J; bases not matched to a gene: 10. The CDR3 length is 15 residues. CDR3: CASNRGGRDPETQYF. Here the CDR3 DNA reads TGTGCCAGCAACCGAGGCGGGAGGGACCCAGAGACCCAGTACTTC.

V is TRBV28 and J is TRBJ1-1, with D possibly matching TRBD1 (5 bases). Trimming cost V 6 bases and J 7 bases, with 12 bases left between them. There are 12 residues in the CDR3. Germline V gives CDR1 MDHEN, CDR2 SYDVKM. CDR3 DNA: TGTGCCAGCAGCATGGGGGTACTTGAAGCTTTCTTT. It is translated as CASSMGVLEAFF.

This clone came up a few times. This chain links TRBV6-1 with TRBJ2-4; D remains unclear. This CDR3 has 12 amino acids. From germline, CDR1 is MNHNS and CDR2 SASEGT. The V and J ends lost 4 bases and 8 bases respectively, with 9 bases between them. CDR3 sequence: CASSAGVYIQYF. The CDR3 nucleotides are TGTGCCAGCAGTGCCGGTGTTTACATTCAGTACTTC.

The chain has TRBV2 and TRBJ2-5; D ambiguous. The CDR3 consists of 15 residues. V was cut by 3 bases and J by 5 bases, with 16 bases left in between. CDR1 is SNHLY, CDR2 FYNNEI, per germline. CDR3 sequence reads: CASSDSGLNRETQYF. Here the CDR3 DNA reads TGTGCCAGCAGTGACTCGGGTTTAAACCGGGAGACCCAGTACTTC.

The chain couples TRBV9 to TRBJ2-5; D perhaps matches TRBD1 (5 bases). V lost 0 bases and J lost 2, with 14 bases in between. Germline V gives CDR1 SGDLS, CDR2 YYNGEE. This CDR3 is 16 amino acids long. The DNA of the CDR3 is TGTGCCAGCAGCGTAGGGGCAGTGGGGCAGCAAGAGACCCAGTACTTC. It encodes CASSVGAVGQQETQYF.

The CDR3 sequence is CASSLDLGSGSSRWGYEQYF. CDR3 DNA: TGTGCCAGCAGCTTAGATTTGGGTAGCGGGAGTAGCCGCTGGGGGTACGAGCAGTACTTC. This chain uses TRBV11-2 with TRBJ2-7, with 9 bases fitting TRBD2. The CDR3 is made up of 20 amino acids. Per the germline V gene, CDR1 is SGHAT and CDR2 is FQNNGV. The V segment lost 0 bases and the J segment 4 bases; nucleotides outside the gene matches: 19.

The chain combines TRBV9 with TRBJ2-5; D not resolved. The CDR3 runs to 14 residues. Germline CDR1 reads SGDLS; CDR2 reads YYNGEE. Trimming removed 2 bases from V and 5 bases from J, with 13 bases in between. Here the CDR3 reads CASSVGWSSETQYF. CDR3 DNA: TGTGCCAGCAGCGTCGGATGGTCTTCCGAGACCCAGTACTTC.

The V gene is TRBV7-2, the J gene TRBJ1-4; TRBD1 agrees at 7 bases. V lost 2 bases, J lost 11 bases, and 11 bases stayed unmatched. The CDR3 is 15 residues long. Germline V gene sequence: CDR1 SGHTA, CDR2 FQGNSA. The CDR3 reads CASSLNRGPGEKLFF. The CDR3 bases are TGTGCCAGCAGCTTAAACAGGGGCCCTGGGGAGAAACTGTTTTTT.

The chain uses TRBV7-2 and TRBJ2-3; no firm D call. The CDR3 runs to 14 residues. Germline loops: CDR1 SGHTA, CDR2 FQGNSA. V lost 5 bases, J lost 5 bases, and 14 bases lay in between. CDR3 region: CASSVRDYLDTQYF. The CDR3 DNA follows: TGTGCCAGCAGCGTCCGAGATTACCTAGATACGCAGTATTTT.

V usage is TRBV18 and J usage is TRBJ2-5; 7 bases map to TRBD2. The CDR3 sequence is 15 residues long. Germline V gives CDR1 KGHSH, CDR2 LQKENI. The ends lost 3 bases at V and 5 bases at J; junction bases unmatched: 9. CDR3 residues: CASSPLGGRAETQYF. The CDR3, as DNA: TGTGCCAGCTCACCGCTCGGAGGGAGGGCGGAGACCCAGTACTTC.

V gene TRBV6-6 combines with J gene TRBJ2-1; 13 bases are a match to TRBD2. The ends lost 4 bases at V and 9 bases at J; junction bases unmatched: 6. Germline CDR1 reads MNHNY; CDR2 reads SVGAGI (reference sequence). The CDR3 totals 15 residues. The DNA for the CDR3 is TGTGCCAGCAGTTCTGGACTAGCGGGAGTCGGTGAGCAGTTCTTC. As protein: CASSSGLAGVGEQFF.

This chain links TRBV30 with TRBJ1-5; 7 bases are a match to TRBD1. With V trimmed by 5 bases and J by 7 bases, 11 bases remained unmatched. Looked up from germline, CDR1 is GTSNPN and CDR2 is SVGIG (reference sequence). This CDR3 has 14 amino acids. CDR3: CAWGATGRPQPQHF. The CDR3 DNA is TGTGCCTGGGGGGCGACAGGGAGACCACAGCCCCAGCATTTT.

This clone has just one count. This chain uses TRBV10-3 with TRBJ2-4; D possibly corresponds to TRBD2 (5 bases). The germline V gene encodes CDR1 ENHRY and CDR2 SYGVKD. Trimming removed 3 bases from V and 6 bases from J, with 9 bases in between. This CDR3 contains 13 residues. The CDR3: CAISEVEGNIQYF. Here the CDR3 DNA reads TGTGCCATCAGTGAAGTAGAGGGAAACATTCAGTACTTC.

The V and J genes are TRBV19 and TRBJ1-2; D gene uncertain. CDR3 length: 14 residues. Germline V lookup: CDR1 LNHDA, CDR2 SQIVND (reference sequence). Trimming left V 3 bases short and J 0 bases short, with 8 bases between. CDR3 nucleotide sequence: TGTGCCAGTAGTATGGTGGCATCTAACTATGGCTACACCTTC. It is translated as CASSMVASNYGYTF.

The genes are TRBV7-2 and TRBJ2-1; 10 bases map to TRBD2. The J segment lost 7 bases and the V segment lost 0 bases, leaving 3 bases of the junction unmatched. Looked up from germline, CDR1 is SGHTA and CDR2 is FQGNSA. The CDR3 consists of 15 residues. CDR3 region: CASSLALAGVNEQFF. The CDR3 DNA is TGTGCCAGCAGCTTAGCCCTAGCGGGAGTAAATGAGCAGTTCTTC.

Of note for this clone: This specimen includes other DNA sequences encoding the same CDR3. This chain uses TRBV28 with TRBJ2-7; 12 nucleotides agree with TRBD2. CDR1 is MDHEN, CDR2 SYDVKM, per germline. Trimming removed 4 bases from V and 2 bases from J; junction bases left unmatched: 6. The CDR3 is 16 amino acids. CDR3 nucleotides: TGTGCCAGCAGTTCCCCTGCTAGCGGGAGGGCCTACGAGCAGTACTTC. Protein product: CASSSPASGRAYEQYF.

The chain recombines TRBV4-1 with TRBJ2-5; 8 bases are a match to TRBD1. The tail of the sequence fits TRBJ2-7 better, so the J call may be wrong. The CDR3 totals 15 residues. Looked up from germline, CDR1 is MGHRA and CDR2 is YSYEKL. The CDR3 region is CASQLRTGSSYEQYF. The CDR3 region has the DNA TGCGCCAGCCAGCTCAGGACAGGGAGCTCCTACGAGCAGTACTTC.

Concerning this clone itself: The same CDR3 also results from other DNA sequences found in this sample. The chain has TRBV7-3 and TRBJ2-6; D perhaps matches TRBD1 (6 bases). The germline CDR1 and CDR2 sequences are SGHTA and FQGTGA. CDR3 length: 15 amino acids. The V and J ends lost 5 bases and 2 bases respectively, with 10 bases between them. DNA of the CDR3: TGTGCCAGCAGCCTACAGGGAGCTGGGGCCAACGTCCTGACTTTC. Translation: CASSLQGAGANVLTF.

V usage is TRBV28 and J usage is TRBJ2-2, with D perhaps matching TRBD1 (5 bases). Germline V gene data show CDR1 as MDHEN and CDR2 as SYDVKM. V lost 5 bases and J lost 6, with 16 bases in between. This CDR3 is 15 amino acids long. CDR3 coding DNA: TGTGCCAGCAGTGCCCCAATCAGGGTCCCCGGGGAGCTGTTTTTT. This codes for CASSAPIRVPGELFF.

The chain combines TRBV30 with TRBJ2-1, with D perhaps matching TRBD2 (6 bases). In germline, CDR1 is GTSNPN, CDR2 SVGIG (reference sequence). The CDR3 extends over 15 amino acids. V was shortened by 3 bases and J by 0 bases, with 12 bases between the two germline ends. CDR3: CAWRGSGLSYNEQFF. The CDR3 DNA is TGTGCCTGGAGGGGAAGCGGGCTCTCCTACAATGAGCAGTTCTTC.

Only one count was recorded for this clone. The chain links TRBV27 to TRBJ2-7; 10 bases are a match to TRBD2. The germline V gene encodes CDR1 MNHEY and CDR2 SMNVEV (reference sequence). The CDR3 extends over 15 amino acids. The junction had 8 bases not matched to a gene; V was cut back by 5 bases and J by 4 bases. The CDR3 region has the DNA TGTGCCAGCAGTGTGACGGGACTAGCGTTTTACGAGCAGTACTTC. This sequence encodes CASSVTGLAFYEQYF.

This clone was detected only once. The chain combines TRBV7-9 with TRBJ2-1, with 7 bases lining up with TRBD2. From germline, CDR1 is SEHNR and CDR2 FQNEAQ (reference sequence). The CDR3 has 14 amino acids. With V trimmed by 6 bases and J by 2 bases, 4 bases remained unmatched. CDR3 region: CASSWGGTYNEQFF. CDR3 bases: TGTGCCAGCAGTTGGGGAGGGACCTACAATGAGCAGTTCTTC.

This rearrangement joins TRBV7-2 to TRBJ1-2, with D perhaps TRBD1 (6 bases). Germline V gene sequence: CDR1 SGHTA, CDR2 FQGNSA. Trimming shortened V by 5 bases and J by 4 bases, and 8 bases separated the two germline ends. The CDR3 contains 12 residues. CDR3 nucleotide sequence: TGTGCCAGCAGCCCAGGGGCCTATGGCTACACCTTC. Protein: CASSPGAYGYTF.

The chain uses TRBV5-1 and TRBJ1-1; D gene ambiguous. The ends were cut back, 2 bases at V and 4 bases at J, with 12 bases in the middle. Germline V gene data show CDR1 as SGHRS and CDR2 as YFSETQ. CDR3 length equals 14 residues. CDR3 nucleotides: TGCGCCAGCAGCTTCGGGGAAGGAGGCACTGAAGCTTTCTTT. Residues: CASSFGEGGTEAFF. The variable domain in full, completed from reference TRBV5-1 and TRBJ1-1, reads KAGVTQTPRYLIKTRGQQVTLSCSPISGHRSVSWYQQTPGQGLQFLFEYFSETQRNKGNFPGRFSGRQFSNSRSEMNVSTLELGDSALYLCASSFGEGGTEAFFGQGTRLTVV.

This clone was seen just once. The gene calls are TRBV7-9 and TRBJ1-3; D remains ambiguous. CDR3 length: 14 residues. V gave up 5 bases and J gave up 3 bases, with 11 bases separating them. Germline V CDR1 and CDR2: SEHNR, FQNEAQ (reference sequence). The CDR3 DNA sequence: TGTGCCAGCAGCGCTGACTGGATTGGAAACACCATATATTTT. Protein product: CASSADWIGNTIYF.

The chain employs TRBV28 and TRBJ1-1, with D tentatively TRBD1 (6 bases). The CDR3 has 12 amino acids. Trimming stripped 8 bases from V and 8 bases from J, with 15 bases between. Germline CDR1 is MDHEN and CDR2 is SYDVKM. This CDR3 is CASGTTILEAFF. Here the CDR3 DNA reads TGTGCCAGCGGGACAACAATCCTGGAAGCTTTCTTT.

Remarks on this clone: This sample includes further DNA sequences coding for the same CDR3. The chain employs TRBV28 and TRBJ1-2; D is unresolved. The CDR3 is made up of 12 amino acids. Germline V lookup: CDR1 MDHEN, CDR2 SYDVKM. V lost 2 bases and J lost 3, with 4 bases in between. Here the CDR3 reads CASSLRHYGYTF. CDR3 sequence (DNA): TGTGCCAGCAGTTTACGACACTATGGCTACACCTTC.

J is TRBJ2-7 and V is TRBV6-5, with D maybe TRBD2 (6 bases). The CDR3 runs 15 residues. Germline V gene data show CDR1 as MNHEY and CDR2 as SVGAGI. The ends were cut back, 2 bases at V and 6 bases at J, with 17 bases in the middle. The CDR3 reads CASSYQLAEGGEQYF. The CDR3, as DNA: TGTGCCAGCAGTTACCAATTGGCCGAGGGAGGCGAGCAGTACTTC.